This T cell receptor beta chain comes out of a study of T cell responses to AZD1222 COVID-19 vaccine. Study results and caveats: A mostly white British donor set with more females was recruited, and clonal diversity was possibly underestimated.

With respect to this clone: Its specificity is not known.

The V end lost 5 bases, the J end lost 4 bases, and 12 bases lay between the germline ends. Germline V lookup: CDR1 LGHNA, CDR2 YNFKEQ. The CDR3 covers 15 residues. The table came from immunoSEQ multiplex PCR; TCRdb's copy has only in-frame clones and leaves some out. The table records approximately 150,000 clones, approximately 88% of them present only once. The material sequenced was peripheral blood, taken 28 days after the second dose of the MenACWY control vaccine. The clonotype originates from an adult who received the MenACWY meningococcal vaccine as a control. The chain recombines TRBV4-2 with TRBJ2-6, with a weak D call TRBD1 (5 bases). CDR3 protein: CASSVSGPGANVLTF. CDR3 bases: TGTGCCAGCAGCGTATCAGGGCCCGGGGCCAACGTCCTGACTTTC.